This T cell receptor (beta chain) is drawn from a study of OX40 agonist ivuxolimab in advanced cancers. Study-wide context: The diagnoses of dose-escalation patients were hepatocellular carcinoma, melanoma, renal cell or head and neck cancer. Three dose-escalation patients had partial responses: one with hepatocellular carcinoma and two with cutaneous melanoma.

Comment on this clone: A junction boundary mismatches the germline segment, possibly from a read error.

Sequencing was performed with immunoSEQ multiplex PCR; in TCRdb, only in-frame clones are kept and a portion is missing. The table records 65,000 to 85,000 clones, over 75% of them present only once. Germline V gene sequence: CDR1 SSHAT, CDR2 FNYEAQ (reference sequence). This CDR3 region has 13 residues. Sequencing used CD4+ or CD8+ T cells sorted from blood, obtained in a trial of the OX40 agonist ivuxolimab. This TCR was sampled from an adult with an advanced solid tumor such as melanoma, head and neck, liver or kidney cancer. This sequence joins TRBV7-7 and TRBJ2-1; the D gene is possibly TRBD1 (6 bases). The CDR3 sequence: CASSLGQLNEQFF. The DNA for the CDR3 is TGTGCTAGCAGCTTAGGACAGCTCAATGAGCAGTTCTTC.